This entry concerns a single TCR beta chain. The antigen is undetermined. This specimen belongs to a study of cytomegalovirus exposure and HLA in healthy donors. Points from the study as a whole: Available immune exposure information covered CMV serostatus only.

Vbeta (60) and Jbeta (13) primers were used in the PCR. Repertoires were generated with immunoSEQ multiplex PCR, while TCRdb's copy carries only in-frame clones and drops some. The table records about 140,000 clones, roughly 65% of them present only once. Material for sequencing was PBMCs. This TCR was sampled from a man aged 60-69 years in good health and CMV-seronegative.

The DNA for the CDR3 is TGCGCCAGCAGCCGGGGGGGTAGCGGGGCGAGGACGAACACCGGGGAGCTGTTTTTT. The encoded protein is CASSRGGSGARTNTGELFF. The chain has TRBV4-1 and TRBJ2-2, with TRBD2 identical over 8 bases. This CDR3 has 19 residues. Germline trimming cut 4 bases from V and 0 bases from J; bases unmatched to any gene: 13. Per the germline V gene, CDR1 is MGHRA and CDR2 is YSYEKL.